These T cell receptor beta chains were read from a single sample in a study of cytomegalovirus exposure and HLA in healthy donors. The data were produced by immunoSEQ multiplex PCR, yet TCRdb's version contains in-frame clones alone and is incomplete. The sample has about 120,000 clones, 80% seen once. Sequencing input: PBMCs. The receptors were gathered from a female donor in good health and CMV-seropositive. CDR3s include the opening cysteine and the closing phenylalanine or tryptophan. Each record gives: CDR3 DNA, CDR3 protein, J gene, V gene, D gene, clone size. D genes are given only for firm matches. For some rows the clone size is stated as once, few or many, or as a class when expanded; others skip it.

CDR3nt: TGTGCCAGCAGTTCGACCCTGACAGGGGGTTCACCCCTCCACTTT
CDR3aa: CASSSTLTGGSPLHF
j_gene: TRBJ1-6
v_gene: TRBV27
d_gene: TRBD1
abundance: few

CDR3nt: TGTGCCAGCAGCCCCGGGACTAGCGGGGTCCCGCAGTATTTT
CDR3aa: CASSPGTSGVPQYF
j_gene: TRBJ2-3
v_gene: TRBV7-9
d_gene: TRBD2
abundance: once

CDR3nt: TGCGCCAGCAGCCAAAGGGGTAGGGGGCATGATGGCTACACCTTC
CDR3aa: CASSQRGRGHDGYTF
j_gene: TRBJ1-2
v_gene: TRBV4-1
d_gene: TRBD1
abundance: -

CDR3nt: TGCGCCAGCAGCCAAAGAACTAGCGGGGTCAATGAGCAGTTCTTC
CDR3aa: CASSQRTSGVNEQFF
j_gene: TRBJ2-1
v_gene: TRBV4-3
d_gene: TRBD2
abundance: once

CDR3nt: TGTGCCAGCAGCTTCAACGAGTTCTATGGCTACACCTTC
CDR3aa: CASSFNEFYGYTF
j_gene: TRBJ1-2
v_gene: TRBV7-2
d_gene: -
abundance: -

CDR3nt: TGTGCCAGCAGTTTAGTCGGGGAGCCCTACGAGCAGTACTTC
CDR3aa: CASSLVGEPYEQYF
j_gene: TRBJ2-7
v_gene: TRBV28
d_gene: -
abundance: -

CDR3nt: TGTGCCAGCAGTTTCCAAGGAGCAGTGGCCGGGGAGCTGTTTTTT
CDR3aa: CASSFQGAVAGELFF
j_gene: TRBJ2-2
v_gene: TRBV27
d_gene: -
abundance: -

CDR3nt: TGTGCCAGCAGCTCCGCGGGGGGGACCTACGAGCAGTACTTC
CDR3aa: CASSSAGGTYEQYF
j_gene: TRBJ2-7
v_gene: TRBV11-2
d_gene: TRBD2
abundance: -

CDR3nt: TGTGCCAGCAGTGTCAGCTCTGGGGCCAACGTCCTGACTTTC
CDR3aa: CASSVSSGANVLTF
j_gene: TRBJ2-6
v_gene: TRBV2
d_gene: -
abundance: -

CDR3nt: TGTGCCAGCAGTGCCCGACAGGTTTATAGCAATCAGCCCCAGCATTTT
CDR3aa: CASSARQVYSNQPQHF
j_gene: TRBJ1-5
v_gene: TRBV25-1
d_gene: -
abundance: -

CDR3nt: TGTGCCAGCAGCTTAGCCCCATTCCAGGCAGGATTCCATTCACCCCTCCACTTT
CDR3aa: CASSLAPFQAGFHSPLHF
j_gene: TRBJ1-6
v_gene: TRBV7-8
d_gene: -
abundance: -

CDR3nt: TGTGCCAGCAGCTCTAAACAGAAATCGCTCCACTTT
CDR3aa: CASSSKQKSLHF
j_gene: TRBJ1-6
v_gene: TRBV7-9
d_gene: -
abundance: -

CDR3nt: TGTGCCAGCAGCTTGCGAGTCGGACAAACCGGGGAGCTGTTTTTT
CDR3aa: CASSLRVGQTGELFF
j_gene: TRBJ2-2
v_gene: TRBV5-4
d_gene: -
abundance: -

CDR3nt: TGTGCCTGGAGTGTAGGGGGAGGGAATCAGCCCCAGCATTTT
CDR3aa: CAWSVGGGNQPQHF
j_gene: TRBJ1-5
v_gene: TRBV30
d_gene: -
abundance: -

CDR3nt: TGTGCCAGCAGGAAAGACAATTCAGAAGAGACCCAGTACTTC
CDR3aa: CASRKDNSEETQYF
j_gene: TRBJ2-5
v_gene: TRBV6-1
d_gene: -
abundance: -

CDR3nt: TGTGCCAGTTGTTCCTCCTCCTCCGTTGAAGCTTTCTTT
CDR3aa: CASCSSSSVEAFF
j_gene: TRBJ1-1
v_gene: TRBV28
d_gene: -
abundance: -

CDR3nt: TGTGCCAGCAGTCGGGACAGGGTAGGATACGAGCAGTACTTC
CDR3aa: CASSRDRVGYEQYF
j_gene: TRBJ2-7
v_gene: TRBV2
d_gene: TRBD1
abundance: -

CDR3nt: TGTGCCATCAGTGTCGCCTACGAGCAGTACTTC
CDR3aa: CAISVAYEQYF
j_gene: TRBJ2-7
v_gene: TRBV10-3
d_gene: -
abundance: once

CDR3nt: TGCGCCAGCAGCCGGACGCTTCAGGGGGCTAATGGCTACACCTTC
CDR3aa: CASSRTLQGANGYTF
j_gene: TRBJ1-2
v_gene: TRBV4-3
d_gene: TRBD1
abundance: -

CDR3nt: TGTGCCACCTTTTCGGGACAGGCCGTCGACGAGCAGTACTTC
CDR3aa: CATFSGQAVDEQYF
j_gene: TRBJ2-7
v_gene: TRBV6-1
d_gene: TRBD1
abundance: -

CDR3nt: TGTGCCAGCCTGGATGCGGCAGGGCTGTGGGGCTACACCTTC
CDR3aa: CASLDAAGLWGYTF
j_gene: TRBJ1-2
v_gene: TRBV28
d_gene: -
abundance: -

CDR3nt: TGTGCCATCAGTGATAACCAGATGGCCAGTTCACCCCTCCACTTT
CDR3aa: CAISDNQMASSPLHF
j_gene: TRBJ1-6
v_gene: TRBV10-3
d_gene: -
abundance: -

CDR3nt: TGTGCCAGCAGCTTAAACTCAGCGGGGGGGAAAGATACGCAGTATTTT
CDR3aa: CASSLNSAGGKDTQYF
j_gene: TRBJ2-3
v_gene: TRBV7-2
d_gene: TRBD2
abundance: -

CDR3nt: TGCGCCAGCAGTGCGGGACAGGGGTCCCACGAGCAGTACTTC
CDR3aa: CASSAGQGSHEQYF
j_gene: TRBJ2-7
v_gene: TRBV10-1
d_gene: TRBD1
abundance: few

CDR3nt: TGTGCCAGCAGCTTCAGCGGGGAATACCAAGAGACCCAGTACTTC
CDR3aa: CASSFSGEYQETQYF
j_gene: TRBJ2-5
v_gene: TRBV7-9
d_gene: TRBD2
abundance: few

CDR3nt: TGTGCCAGCAGCTTAAGCAACAGGTGGGGAAAACTGTTTTTT
CDR3aa: CASSLSNRWGKLFF
j_gene: TRBJ1-4
v_gene: TRBV7-9
d_gene: -
abundance: -

CDR3nt: TGTGCCAGCAGTTTGCCCCAACAGGCTAACTATGGCTACACCTTC
CDR3aa: CASSLPQQANYGYTF
j_gene: TRBJ1-2
v_gene: TRBV28
d_gene: -
abundance: -

CDR3nt: TGCGCCAGCAGCCGAGGCGGGGGGCTTCAAGAGACCCAGTACTTC
CDR3aa: CASSRGGGLQETQYF
j_gene: TRBJ2-5
v_gene: TRBV4-1
d_gene: TRBD2
abundance: -

CDR3nt: TGTGCCAGCAGCCAGGGTCCCTCCGATGGCTACACCTTC
CDR3aa: CASSQGPSDGYTF
j_gene: TRBJ1-2
v_gene: TRBV7-2
d_gene: -
abundance: -

CDR3nt: TGTGCCAGCAGCTTAGGGGACAGGGGATATGGCTACACCTTC
CDR3aa: CASSLGDRGYGYTF
j_gene: TRBJ1-2
v_gene: TRBV7-2
d_gene: TRBD1
abundance: -

CDR3nt: TGTGCCAGCAGTTTAAGGGGGTTGGACAGGTACGCGGAGAGCAATCAGCCCCAGCATTTT
CDR3aa: CASSLRGLDRYAESNQPQHF
j_gene: TRBJ1-5
v_gene: TRBV27
d_gene: TRBD1
abundance: -

CDR3nt: TGTGCCAGCAGCTCGACAGTCAGCTACGAGCAGTACTTC
CDR3aa: CASSSTVSYEQYF
j_gene: TRBJ2-7
v_gene: TRBV11-2
d_gene: -
abundance: -

CDR3nt: TGTGCCAGCAGCTTGTGGACAGGGAGCTCCTATAATTCACCCCTCCACTTT
CDR3aa: CASSLWTGSSYNSPLHF
j_gene: TRBJ1-6
v_gene: TRBV5-8
d_gene: TRBD1
abundance: -

CDR3nt: TGCAGCGTTGGACAGGGGGTGAGTGGCTACACCTTC
CDR3aa: CSVGQGVSGYTF
j_gene: TRBJ1-2
v_gene: TRBV29-1
d_gene: TRBD1
abundance: -

CDR3nt: TGTGCCAGTAGTGTCTTTGCAACTAATGAAAAACTGTTTTTT
CDR3aa: CASSVFATNEKLFF
j_gene: TRBJ1-4
v_gene: TRBV19
d_gene: -
abundance: once

CDR3nt: TGTGCCAGCTCTCCTTATACGCTAGCGGGCCACAATGAGCAGTTCTTC
CDR3aa: CASSPYTLAGHNEQFF
j_gene: TRBJ2-1
v_gene: TRBV18
d_gene: TRBD2
abundance: -

CDR3nt: TGTGCCAGCAGCTTAGCCGGACAGCCGAACACCGGGGAGCTGTTTTTT
CDR3aa: CASSLAGQPNTGELFF
j_gene: TRBJ2-2
v_gene: TRBV7-7
d_gene: -
abundance: once

CDR3nt: TGTGCCAGCAGCTTGGGGGGGCGGGCTAACTATGGCTACACCTTC
CDR3aa: CASSLGGRANYGYTF
j_gene: TRBJ1-2
v_gene: TRBV5-5
d_gene: -
abundance: -

CDR3nt: TGTGCCAGCTCACCACAGCTCAGGGTGGAGAGTGGCTACACCTTC
CDR3aa: CASSPQLRVESGYTF
j_gene: TRBJ1-2
v_gene: TRBV18
d_gene: -
abundance: -

CDR3nt: TGTGCCAGCAGTACCGGACAGGCCGCCTACGAGCAGTACTTC
CDR3aa: CASSTGQAAYEQYF
j_gene: TRBJ2-7
v_gene: TRBV6-5
d_gene: TRBD1
abundance: -